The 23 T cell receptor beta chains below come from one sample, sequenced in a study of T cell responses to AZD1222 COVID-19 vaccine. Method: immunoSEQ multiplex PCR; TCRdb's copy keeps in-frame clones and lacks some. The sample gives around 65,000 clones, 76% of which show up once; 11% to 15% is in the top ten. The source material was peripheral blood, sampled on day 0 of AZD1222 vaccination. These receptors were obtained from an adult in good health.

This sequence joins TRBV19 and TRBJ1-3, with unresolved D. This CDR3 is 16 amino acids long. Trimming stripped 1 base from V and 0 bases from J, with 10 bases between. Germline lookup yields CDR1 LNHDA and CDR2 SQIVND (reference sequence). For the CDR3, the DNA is TGTGCCAGTAGTATAGTCTCGTCCTTCTCTGGAAACACCATATATTTT. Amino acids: CASSIVSSFSGNTIYF. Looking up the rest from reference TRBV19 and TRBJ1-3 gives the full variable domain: DGGITQSPKYLFRKEGQNVTLSCEQNLNHDAMYWYRQDPGQGLRLIYYSQIVNDFQKGDIAEGYSVSREKKESFPLTVTSAQKNPTAFYLCASSIVSSFSGNTIYFGEGSWLTVV.

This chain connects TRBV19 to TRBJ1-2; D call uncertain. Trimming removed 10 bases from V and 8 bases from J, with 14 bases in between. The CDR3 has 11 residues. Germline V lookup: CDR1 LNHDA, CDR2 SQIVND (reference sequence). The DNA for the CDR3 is TGTGCCATTTCCGCGGGGTTGGGCTACACCTTC. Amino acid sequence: CAISAGLGYTF.

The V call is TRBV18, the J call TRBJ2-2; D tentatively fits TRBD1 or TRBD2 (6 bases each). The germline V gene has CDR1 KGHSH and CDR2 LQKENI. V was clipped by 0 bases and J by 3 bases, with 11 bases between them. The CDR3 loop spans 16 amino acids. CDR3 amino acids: CASSPPPGEDTGELFF. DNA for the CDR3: TGTGCCAGCTCACCACCCCCAGGGGAGGACACCGGGGAGCTGTTTTTT.

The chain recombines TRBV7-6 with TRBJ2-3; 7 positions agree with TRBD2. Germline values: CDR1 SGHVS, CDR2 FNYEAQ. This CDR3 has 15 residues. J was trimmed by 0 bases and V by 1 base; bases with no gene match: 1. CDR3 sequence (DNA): TGTGCCAGCAGCTTAGGGCGGGGGAGCACAGATACGCAGTATTTT. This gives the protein CASSLGRGSTDTQYF.

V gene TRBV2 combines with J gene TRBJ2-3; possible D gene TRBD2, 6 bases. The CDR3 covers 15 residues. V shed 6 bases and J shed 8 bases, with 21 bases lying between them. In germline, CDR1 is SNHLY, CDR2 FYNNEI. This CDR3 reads CASRVGAGPKTTQYF. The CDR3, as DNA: TGTGCCAGCAGGGTTGGGGCGGGGCCCAAGACTACGCAGTATTTT.

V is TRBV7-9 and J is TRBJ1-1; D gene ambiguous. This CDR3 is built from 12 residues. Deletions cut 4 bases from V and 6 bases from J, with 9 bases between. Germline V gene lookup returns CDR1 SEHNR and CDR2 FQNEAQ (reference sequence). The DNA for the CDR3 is TGTGCCAGCAGCTCCCTTGGGGCTGAAGCTTTCTTT. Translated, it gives CASSSLGAEAFF.

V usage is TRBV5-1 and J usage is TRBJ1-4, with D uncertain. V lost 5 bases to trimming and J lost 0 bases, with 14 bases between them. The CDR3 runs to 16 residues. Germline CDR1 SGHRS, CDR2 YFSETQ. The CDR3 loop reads CASSLGSATTNEKLFF. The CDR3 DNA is TGCGCCAGCAGTTTAGGATCCGCTACAACTAATGAAAAACTGTTTTTT.

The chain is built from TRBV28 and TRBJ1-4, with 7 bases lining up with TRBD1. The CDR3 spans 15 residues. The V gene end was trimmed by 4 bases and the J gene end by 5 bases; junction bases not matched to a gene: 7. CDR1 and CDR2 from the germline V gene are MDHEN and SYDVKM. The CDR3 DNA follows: TGTGCCAGCAGTTCATCACAGGGGACAAATGAAAAACTGTTTTTT. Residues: CASSSSQGTNEKLFF. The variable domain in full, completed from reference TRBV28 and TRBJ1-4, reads DVKVTQSSRYLVKRTGEKVFLECVQDMDHENMFWYRQDPGLGLRLIYFSYDVKMKEKGDIPEGYSVSREKKERFSLILESASTNQTSMYLCASSSSQGTNEKLFFGSGTQLSVL.

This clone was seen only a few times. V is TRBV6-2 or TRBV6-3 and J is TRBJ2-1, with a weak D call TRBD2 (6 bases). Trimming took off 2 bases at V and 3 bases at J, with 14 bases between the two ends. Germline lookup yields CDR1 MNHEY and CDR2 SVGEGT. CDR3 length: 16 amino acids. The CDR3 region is CASSYVRLEIYNEQFF. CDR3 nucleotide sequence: TGTGCCAGCAGTTACGTGAGACTAGAAATCTACAATGAGCAGTTCTTC.

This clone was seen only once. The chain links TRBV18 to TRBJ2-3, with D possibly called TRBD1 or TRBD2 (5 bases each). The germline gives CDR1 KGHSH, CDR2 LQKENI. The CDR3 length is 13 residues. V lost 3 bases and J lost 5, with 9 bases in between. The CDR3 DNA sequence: TGTGCCAGCTCACCGGGGGTTAGAGATACGCAGTATTTT. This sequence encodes CASSPGVRDTQYF.

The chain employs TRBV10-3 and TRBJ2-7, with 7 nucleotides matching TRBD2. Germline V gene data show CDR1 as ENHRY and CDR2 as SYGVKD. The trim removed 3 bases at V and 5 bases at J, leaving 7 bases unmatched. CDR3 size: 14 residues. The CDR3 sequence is CAISDRRGDDEQYF. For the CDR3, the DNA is TGTGCCATCAGTGATCGACGGGGGGACGACGAGCAGTACTTC.

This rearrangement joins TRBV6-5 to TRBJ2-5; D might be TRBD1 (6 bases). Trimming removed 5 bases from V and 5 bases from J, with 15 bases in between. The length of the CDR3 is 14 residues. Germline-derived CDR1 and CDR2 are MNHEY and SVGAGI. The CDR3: CASSRPGVTETQYF. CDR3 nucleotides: TGTGCCAGCAGTCGACCAGGGGTAACGGAGACCCAGTACTTC.

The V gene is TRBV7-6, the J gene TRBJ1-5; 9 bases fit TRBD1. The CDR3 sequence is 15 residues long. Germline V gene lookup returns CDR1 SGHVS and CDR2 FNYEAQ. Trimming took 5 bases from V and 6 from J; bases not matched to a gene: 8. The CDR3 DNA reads TGTGCCAGCAGCCCAGACAGGGGGGGAGGTCAGCCCCAGCATTTT. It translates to CASSPDRGGGQPQHF.

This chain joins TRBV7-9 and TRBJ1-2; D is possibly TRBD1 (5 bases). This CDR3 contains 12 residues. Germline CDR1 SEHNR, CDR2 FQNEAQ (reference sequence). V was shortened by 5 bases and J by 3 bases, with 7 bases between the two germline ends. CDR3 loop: CASSPGDYGYTF. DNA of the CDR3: TGTGCCAGCAGCCCGGGGGACTATGGCTACACCTTC.

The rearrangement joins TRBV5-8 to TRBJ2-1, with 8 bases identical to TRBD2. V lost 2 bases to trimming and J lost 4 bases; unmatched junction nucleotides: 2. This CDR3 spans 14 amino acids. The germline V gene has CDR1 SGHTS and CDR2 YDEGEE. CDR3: CASSLAGAYNEQFF. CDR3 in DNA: TGTGCCAGCAGCTTAGCGGGGGCTTACAATGAGCAGTTCTTC.

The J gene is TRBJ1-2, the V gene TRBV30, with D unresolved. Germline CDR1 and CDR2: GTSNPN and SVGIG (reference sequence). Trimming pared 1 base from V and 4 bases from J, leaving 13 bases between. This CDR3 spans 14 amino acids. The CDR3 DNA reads TGTGCCTGGAGTGCCCGGCGGGGAACCTATGGCTACACCTTC. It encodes CAWSARRGTYGYTF.

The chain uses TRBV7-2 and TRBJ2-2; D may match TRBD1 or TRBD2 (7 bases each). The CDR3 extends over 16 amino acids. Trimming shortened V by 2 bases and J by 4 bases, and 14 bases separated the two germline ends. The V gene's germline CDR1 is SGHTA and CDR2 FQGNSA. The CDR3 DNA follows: TGTGCCAGCAGCTTAAGGGGGCTAGCGGCCACCGGGGAGCTGTTTTTT. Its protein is CASSLRGLAATGELFF.

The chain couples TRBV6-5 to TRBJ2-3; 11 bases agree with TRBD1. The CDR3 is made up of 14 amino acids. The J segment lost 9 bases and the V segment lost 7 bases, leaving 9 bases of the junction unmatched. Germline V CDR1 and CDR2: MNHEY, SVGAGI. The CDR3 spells CASKEGTGGWTQYF. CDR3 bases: TGTGCCAGCAAAGAGGGGACAGGGGGTTGGACGCAGTATTTT.

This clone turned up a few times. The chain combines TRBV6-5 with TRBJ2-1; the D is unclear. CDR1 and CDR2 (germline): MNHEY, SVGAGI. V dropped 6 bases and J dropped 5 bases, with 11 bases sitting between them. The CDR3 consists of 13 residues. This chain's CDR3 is CASRTSLNNEQFF. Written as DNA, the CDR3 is TGTGCCAGCAGGACTTCACTTAACAATGAGCAGTTCTTC.

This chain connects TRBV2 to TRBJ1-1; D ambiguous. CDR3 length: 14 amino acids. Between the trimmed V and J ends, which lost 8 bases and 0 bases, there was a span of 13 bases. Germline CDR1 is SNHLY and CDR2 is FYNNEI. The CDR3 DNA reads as TGTGCCAGCTTACGGAACCCCATGAACACTGAAGCTTTCTTT. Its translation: CASLRNPMNTEAFF.

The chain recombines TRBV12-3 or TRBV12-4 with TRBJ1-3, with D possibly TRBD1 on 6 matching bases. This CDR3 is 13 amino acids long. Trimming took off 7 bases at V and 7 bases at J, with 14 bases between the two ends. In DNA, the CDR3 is TGTGCCAGCACTTATGGGGGGCTCAACACCATATATTTT. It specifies CASTYGGLNTIYF.

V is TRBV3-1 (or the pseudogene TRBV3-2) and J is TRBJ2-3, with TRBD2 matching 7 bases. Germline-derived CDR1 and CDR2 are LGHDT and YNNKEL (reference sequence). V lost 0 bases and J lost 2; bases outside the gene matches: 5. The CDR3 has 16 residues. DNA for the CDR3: TGTGCCAGCAGCCAAGATCGGGGGGACCTCACAGATACGCAGTATTTT. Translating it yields CASSQDRGDLTDTQYF.

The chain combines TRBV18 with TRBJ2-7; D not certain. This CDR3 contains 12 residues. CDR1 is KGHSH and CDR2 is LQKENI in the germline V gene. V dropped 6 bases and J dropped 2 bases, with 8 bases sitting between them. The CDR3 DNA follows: TGTGCCAGCTCTGCCCAGCCCTACGAGCAGTACTTC. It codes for CASSAQPYEQYF.